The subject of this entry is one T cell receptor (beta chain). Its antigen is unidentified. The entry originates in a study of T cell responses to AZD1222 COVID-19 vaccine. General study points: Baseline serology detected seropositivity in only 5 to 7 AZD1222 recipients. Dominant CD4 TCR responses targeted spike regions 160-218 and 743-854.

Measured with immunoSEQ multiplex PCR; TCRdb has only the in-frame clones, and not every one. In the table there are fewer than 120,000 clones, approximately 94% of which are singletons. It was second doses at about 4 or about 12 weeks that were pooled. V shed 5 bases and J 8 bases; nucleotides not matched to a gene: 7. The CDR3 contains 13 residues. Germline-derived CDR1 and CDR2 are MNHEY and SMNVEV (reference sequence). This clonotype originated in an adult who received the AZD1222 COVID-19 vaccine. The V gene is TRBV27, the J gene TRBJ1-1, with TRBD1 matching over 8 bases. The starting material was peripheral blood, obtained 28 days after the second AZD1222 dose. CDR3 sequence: CASSPMDRAEAFF. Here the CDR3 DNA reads TGTGCCAGCAGTCCGATGGACAGGGCAGAAGCTTTCTTT.